These T cell receptor beta chains were read from a single sample in a study of molecular identifiers for immune sequencing clone quantification. One entry per CDR3 protein results from TCRdb running MiXCR on the PCR reads. This table holds about 640,000 distinct CDR3 sequences, nearly 20% found once. The specimen sequenced was naive CD8+ T cells from blood, with Jurkat cell RNA spiked in. The receptor set was obtained from a human donor in good health. Some libraries in this study had Jurkat cell RNA spiked in. Both conserved end residues are part of each CDR3. Each record gives: D gene, V gene, J gene, CDR3 length, clone size, CDR3 DNA, CDR3 protein. D genes are given only for firm matches. Size tells how often a clone was seen (once, few, many) or the class of an expanded clone, and some rows leave it out.

d_gene: TRBD2
v_gene: TRBV7-2
j_gene: TRBJ2-1
len: 16
abundance: many
CDR3nt: TGTGCCAGCAGCTTAGAAGGGGGACTAGCGGGCCGGACCCAGTTCTTC
CDR3aa: CASSLEGGLAGRTQFF

d_gene: -
v_gene: TRBV9
j_gene: TRBJ1-1
len: 15
abundance: many
CDR3nt: TGTGCCAGCAGCGCACTCCCCAGCTGGGGCACTGAAGCTTTCTTT
CDR3aa: CASSALPSWGTEAFF

d_gene: TRBD1
v_gene: TRBV7-9
j_gene: TRBJ2-7
len: 12
abundance: many
CDR3nt: TGTGCCAGCAGCTCAGGGGGCCTCGAGCAGTACTTC
CDR3aa: CASSSGGLEQYF

d_gene: TRBD2
v_gene: TRBV20-1
j_gene: TRBJ2-3
len: 19
abundance: many
CDR3nt: TGCAGTGCCCTCCGGGGGGCCTGGCAGCGGGAGGTTCTTATAGATACGCAGTATTTT
CDR3aa: CSALRGAWQREVLIDTQYF

d_gene: TRBD1
v_gene: TRBV27
j_gene: TRBJ2-7
len: 15
abundance: few
CDR3nt: TGTGCCAGCAGTCCTTCCGGGACAGGGTTTTACGAGCAGTACTTC
CDR3aa: CASSPSGTGFYEQYF

d_gene: -
v_gene: TRBV4-3
j_gene: TRBJ2-1
len: 17
abundance: few
CDR3nt: TGCGCCAGCAGCCAAGCCGACCCGGGACTGTCCTACAATGAGCAGTTCTTC
CDR3aa: CASSQADPGLSYNEQFF

d_gene: -
v_gene: TRBV29-1
j_gene: TRBJ2-7
len: 15
abundance: few
CDR3nt: TGCAGCGTTGAAGATCCGGGTGGGGGAACCTACGAGCAGTACTTC
CDR3aa: CSVEDPGGGTYEQYF

d_gene: TRBD2
v_gene: TRBV12-3/TRBV12-4
j_gene: TRBJ2-2
len: 17
abundance: many
CDR3nt: TGTGCCAGCAGTTCCAGCGGGGGCCCCACACTCACCGGGGAGCTGTTTTTT
CDR3aa: CASSSSGGPTLTGELFF

d_gene: -
v_gene: TRBV6-2/TRBV6-3
j_gene: TRBJ1-5
len: 19
abundance: many
CDR3nt: TGTGCCAGCAGTAGACGGCAGGACCCTCTTTCTTATAGCAATCAGCCCCAGCATTTT
CDR3aa: CASSRRQDPLSYSNQPQHF

d_gene: -
v_gene: TRBV2
j_gene: TRBJ1-5
len: 17
abundance: many
CDR3nt: TGTGCCAGCAGTGAATTCTCCGGCAGGGGAAGCAATCAGCCCCAGCATTTT
CDR3aa: CASSEFSGRGSNQPQHF

d_gene: -
v_gene: TRBV6-2/TRBV6-3
j_gene: TRBJ2-2
len: 14
abundance: -
CDR3nt: TGTGCCAGCAGTTACGGTGGATTCACCGGGGAGCTGTTTTTT
CDR3aa: CASSYGGFTGELFF

d_gene: TRBD2
v_gene: TRBV4-1
j_gene: TRBJ2-2
len: 16
abundance: few
CDR3nt: TGCGCCAGCAGCCAGGGGACTAGCGGGAGTACCGGGGAGCTGTTTTTT
CDR3aa: CASSQGTSGSTGELFF

d_gene: -
v_gene: TRBV6-6
j_gene: TRBJ2-3
len: 15
abundance: many
CDR3nt: TGTGCCAGCAGTTACTCTGGGCGGAGGAGCGATACGCAGTATTTT
CDR3aa: CASSYSGRRSDTQYF

d_gene: TRBD1
v_gene: TRBV29-1
j_gene: TRBJ2-7
len: 12
abundance: many
CDR3nt: TGCAGCGTTGGGCAGGGGGAGAACGAGCAGTACTTC
CDR3aa: CSVGQGENEQYF

d_gene: -
v_gene: TRBV7-2
j_gene: TRBJ2-2
len: 11
abundance: few
CDR3nt: TGTGCCAGCAGCTTAGAGGGGGAGCTGTTTTTT
CDR3aa: CASSLEGELFF

d_gene: -
v_gene: TRBV2
j_gene: TRBJ2-7
len: 13
abundance: many
CDR3nt: TGTGCCAGCAGTGATGACAGGTCCTACGAGCAGTACTTC
CDR3aa: CASSDDRSYEQYF

d_gene: -
v_gene: TRBV30
j_gene: TRBJ2-3
len: 13
abundance: many
CDR3nt: TGTGCCTGGAGTTTCGGAGGGACAGATACGCAGTATTTT
CDR3aa: CAWSFGGTDTQYF

d_gene: -
v_gene: TRBV9
j_gene: TRBJ2-5
len: 14
abundance: few
CDR3nt: TGTGCCAGCAGCGGAGGGGGACACCAAGAGACCCAGTACTTC
CDR3aa: CASSGGGHQETQYF

d_gene: TRBD1
v_gene: TRBV20-1
j_gene: TRBJ2-7
len: 14
abundance: many
CDR3nt: TGCAGTGCTTATGCCGGGACAGGGGGCTACGAGCAGTACTTC
CDR3aa: CSAYAGTGGYEQYF

d_gene: -
v_gene: TRBV13
j_gene: TRBJ1-3
len: 15
abundance: few
CDR3nt: TGTGCCAGCAGCGTAGTTGGGGGTACTGGAAACACCATATATTTT
CDR3aa: CASSVVGGTGNTIYF

d_gene: TRBD1
v_gene: TRBV9
j_gene: TRBJ1-1
len: 16
abundance: many
CDR3nt: TGTGCCAGCAGCGTAGGGGACAGGGTTCGGAGCACTGAAGCTTTCTTT
CDR3aa: CASSVGDRVRSTEAFF

d_gene: -
v_gene: TRBV12-5
j_gene: TRBJ1-4
len: 11
abundance: -
CDR3nt: TGTGCTAGTGGGGCGGCTGAAAAACTGTTTTTT
CDR3aa: CASGAAEKLFF

d_gene: TRBD1
v_gene: TRBV5-6
j_gene: TRBJ2-5
len: 15
abundance: many
CDR3nt: TGTGCCAGCAGCCTGATAGGGACAGGATCAGAGACCCAGTACTTC
CDR3aa: CASSLIGTGSETQYF

d_gene: -
v_gene: TRBV10-2
j_gene: TRBJ2-7
len: 12
abundance: few
CDR3nt: TGCGCCAGCCGGGACACGCCCTACGAGCAGTACTTC
CDR3aa: CASRDTPYEQYF

d_gene: -
v_gene: TRBV7-9
j_gene: TRBJ1-1
len: 14
abundance: many
CDR3nt: TGTGCCAGCAGGCCTGTAGACCGAAACACTGAAGCTTTCTTT
CDR3aa: CASRPVDRNTEAFF

d_gene: -
v_gene: TRBV5-1
j_gene: TRBJ2-1
len: 14
abundance: -
CDR3nt: TGCGCCAGCAGCTCTGAAGCGCCAGTCGGTGAGCAGTTCTTC
CDR3aa: CASSSEAPVGEQFF

d_gene: -
v_gene: TRBV4-1
j_gene: TRBJ2-7
len: 14
abundance: few
CDR3nt: TGCGCCAGCAGCCAAGATTGGGGGGCTGGCGAGCAGTACTTC
CDR3aa: CASSQDWGAGEQYF

d_gene: -
v_gene: TRBV12-3/TRBV12-4
j_gene: TRBJ1-5
len: 13
abundance: -
CDR3nt: TGTCCCAGCAGTTTAGCTAGCAATCAGCCCCAGCATTTT
CDR3aa: CPSSLASNQPQHF

d_gene: -
v_gene: TRBV4-1
j_gene: TRBJ1-1
len: 15
abundance: many
CDR3nt: TGCGCCAGCAGCCAAATGAACTACGGCGGGACTGAAGCTTTCTTT
CDR3aa: CASSQMNYGGTEAFF

d_gene: -
v_gene: TRBV19
j_gene: TRBJ2-7
len: 12
abundance: many
CDR3nt: TGTGCCAGTAGTAAGGACAGCTACGAGCAGTACTTC
CDR3aa: CASSKDSYEQYF

d_gene: TRBD1
v_gene: TRBV12-3/TRBV12-4
j_gene: TRBJ2-1
len: 12
abundance: many
CDR3nt: TGTGCCAGCAGTTCAGACAGGGGGCGGCTGTTCTTC
CDR3aa: CASSSDRGRLFF

d_gene: -
v_gene: TRBV7-9
j_gene: TRBJ2-7
len: 15
abundance: many
CDR3nt: TGTGCCAGCAGCTTATCGGGGGACGGAACCTACGAGCAGTACTTC
CDR3aa: CASSLSGDGTYEQYF